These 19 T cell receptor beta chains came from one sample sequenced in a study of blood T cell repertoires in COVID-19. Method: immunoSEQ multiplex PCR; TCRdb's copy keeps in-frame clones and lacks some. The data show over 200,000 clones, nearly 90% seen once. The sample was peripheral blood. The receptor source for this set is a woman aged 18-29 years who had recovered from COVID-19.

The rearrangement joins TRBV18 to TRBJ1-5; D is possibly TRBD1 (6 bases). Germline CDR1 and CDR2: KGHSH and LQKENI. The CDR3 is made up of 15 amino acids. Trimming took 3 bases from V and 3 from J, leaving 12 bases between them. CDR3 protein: CASSPQDSYNQPQHF. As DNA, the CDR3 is TGTGCCAGCTCACCTCAGGACAGCTACAATCAGCCCCAGCATTTT.

CDR3 in DNA: TGTGCCTGGAGTGTTAGTTATGGGGGGCGACAGGGTGAAAAACTGTTTTTT. Protein: CAWSVSYGGRQGEKLFF. The chain links TRBV30 to TRBJ1-4; 7 bases match TRBD1. The junction had 14 bases not matched to a gene; V was cut back by 0 bases and J by 7 bases. The germline gives CDR1 GTSNPN, CDR2 SVGIG (reference sequence). This CDR3 spans 17 amino acids.

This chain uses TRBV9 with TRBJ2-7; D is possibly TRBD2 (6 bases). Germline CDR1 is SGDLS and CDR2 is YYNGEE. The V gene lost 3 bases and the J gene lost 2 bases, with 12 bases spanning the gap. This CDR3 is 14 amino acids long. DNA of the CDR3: TGTGCCAGCAGCGCGGGACTCTCCCCCTACGAGCAGTACTTC. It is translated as CASSAGLSPYEQYF.

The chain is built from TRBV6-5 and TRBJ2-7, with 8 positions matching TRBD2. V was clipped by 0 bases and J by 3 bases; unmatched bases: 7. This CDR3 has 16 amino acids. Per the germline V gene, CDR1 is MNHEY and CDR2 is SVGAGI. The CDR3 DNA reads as TGTGCCAGCAGTTACTCCGTCAGCGGGGGAAACTACGAGCAGTACTTC. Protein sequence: CASSYSVSGGNYEQYF.

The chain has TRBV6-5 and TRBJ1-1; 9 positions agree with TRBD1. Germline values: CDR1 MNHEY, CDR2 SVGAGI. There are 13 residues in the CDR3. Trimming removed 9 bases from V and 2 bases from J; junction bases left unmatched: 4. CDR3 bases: TGTGCCAGTCTACAGGGGGCAAACACTGAAGCTTTCTTT. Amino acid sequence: CASLQGANTEAFF.

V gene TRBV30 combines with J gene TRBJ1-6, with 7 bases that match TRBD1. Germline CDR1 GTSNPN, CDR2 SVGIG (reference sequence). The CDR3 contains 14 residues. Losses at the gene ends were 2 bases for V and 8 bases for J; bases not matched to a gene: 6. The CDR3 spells CAWSPPTGHSPLHF. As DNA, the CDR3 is TGTGCCTGGAGTCCGCCGACAGGGCATTCACCCCTCCACTTT.

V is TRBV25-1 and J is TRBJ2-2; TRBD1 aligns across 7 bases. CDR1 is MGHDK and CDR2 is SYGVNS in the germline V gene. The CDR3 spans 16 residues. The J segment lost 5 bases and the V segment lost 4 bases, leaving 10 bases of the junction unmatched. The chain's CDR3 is CASSGTRDSGTGELFF. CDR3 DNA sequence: TGTGCCAGCAGTGGGACCCGGGACAGTGGAACCGGGGAGCTGTTTTTT.

The CDR3 here is CAWSYTGGNSPLHF. The CDR3 nucleotides are TGTGCCTGGAGTTACACAGGGGGAAATTCACCCCTCCACTTT. V and J are TRBV30 and TRBJ1-6, with 8 positions matching TRBD1. The CDR3 extends over 14 amino acids. The junction had 4 bases not matched to a gene; V was cut back by 2 bases and J by 7 bases. CDR1 and CDR2 (germline): GTSNPN, SVGIG (reference sequence).

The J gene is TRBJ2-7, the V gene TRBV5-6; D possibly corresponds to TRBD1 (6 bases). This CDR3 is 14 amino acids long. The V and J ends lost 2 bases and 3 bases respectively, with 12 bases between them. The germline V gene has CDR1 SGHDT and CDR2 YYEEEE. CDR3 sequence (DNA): TGTGCCAGCAGCTTCGGTCAGGGGCTCTACGAGCAGTACTTC. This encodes CASSFGQGLYEQYF.

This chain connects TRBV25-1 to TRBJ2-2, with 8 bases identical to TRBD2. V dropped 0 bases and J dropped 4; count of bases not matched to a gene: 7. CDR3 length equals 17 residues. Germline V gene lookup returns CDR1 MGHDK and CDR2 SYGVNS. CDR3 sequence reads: CASSEYRTSSITGELFF. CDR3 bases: TGTGCCAGCAGTGAATACCGGACTAGCAGTATCACCGGGGAGCTGTTTTTT.

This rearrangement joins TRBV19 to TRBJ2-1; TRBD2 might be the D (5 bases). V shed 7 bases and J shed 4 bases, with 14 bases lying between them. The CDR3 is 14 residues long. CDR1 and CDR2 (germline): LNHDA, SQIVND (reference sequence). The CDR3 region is CASTKSGGYNEQFF. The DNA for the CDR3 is TGTGCCAGTACCAAGAGCGGAGGTTACAATGAGCAGTTCTTC.

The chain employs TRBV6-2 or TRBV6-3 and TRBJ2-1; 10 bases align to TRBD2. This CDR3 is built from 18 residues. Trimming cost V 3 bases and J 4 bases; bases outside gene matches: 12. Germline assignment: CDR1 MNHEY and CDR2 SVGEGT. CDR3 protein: CASSYPDSTSGVYNEQFF. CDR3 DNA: TGTGCCAGCAGTTATCCCGACTCCACTAGCGGGGTATACAATGAGCAGTTCTTC.

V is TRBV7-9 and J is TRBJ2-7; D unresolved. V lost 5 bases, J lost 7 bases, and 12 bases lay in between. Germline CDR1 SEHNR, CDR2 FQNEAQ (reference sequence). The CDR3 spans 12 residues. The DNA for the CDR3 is TGTGCCAGCAGCCCCCTTGGCGGAGAGCAGTACTTC. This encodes CASSPLGGEQYF.

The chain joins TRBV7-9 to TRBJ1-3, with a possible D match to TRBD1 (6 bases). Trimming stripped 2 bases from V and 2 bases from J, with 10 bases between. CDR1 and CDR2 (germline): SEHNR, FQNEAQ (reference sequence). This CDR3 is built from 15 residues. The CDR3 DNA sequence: TGTGCCAGCAGCTTATCGCGACAGGCTGGAAACACCATATATTTT. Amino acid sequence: CASSLSRQAGNTIYF.

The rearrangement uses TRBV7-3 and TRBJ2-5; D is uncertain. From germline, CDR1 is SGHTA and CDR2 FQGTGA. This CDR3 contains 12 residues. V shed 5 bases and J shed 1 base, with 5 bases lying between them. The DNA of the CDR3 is TGTGCCAGCAGCCCCTCCCAAGAGACCCAGTACTTC. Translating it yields CASSPSQETQYF.

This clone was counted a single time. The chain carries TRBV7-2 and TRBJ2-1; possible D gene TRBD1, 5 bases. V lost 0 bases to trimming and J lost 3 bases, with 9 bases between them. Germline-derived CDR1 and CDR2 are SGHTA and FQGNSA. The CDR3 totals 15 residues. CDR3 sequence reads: CASSLAGAIYNEQFF. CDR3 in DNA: TGTGCCAGCAGCTTAGCAGGGGCGATCTACAATGAGCAGTTCTTC.

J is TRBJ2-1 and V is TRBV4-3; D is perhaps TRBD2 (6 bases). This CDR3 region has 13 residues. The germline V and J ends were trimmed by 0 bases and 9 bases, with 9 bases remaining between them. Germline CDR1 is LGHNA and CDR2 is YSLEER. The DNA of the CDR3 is TGCGCCAGCAGCCAAGAAATGCGGGGTGAGCAGTTCTTC. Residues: CASSQEMRGEQFF.

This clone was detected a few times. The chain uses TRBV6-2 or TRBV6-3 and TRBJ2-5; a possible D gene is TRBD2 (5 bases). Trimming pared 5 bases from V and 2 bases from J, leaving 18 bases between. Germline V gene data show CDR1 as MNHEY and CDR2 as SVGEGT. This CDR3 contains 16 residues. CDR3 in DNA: TGTGCCAGCAGTCTGCGGACTGGAACAATGCAAGAGACCCAGTACTTC. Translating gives CASSLRTGTMQETQYF.

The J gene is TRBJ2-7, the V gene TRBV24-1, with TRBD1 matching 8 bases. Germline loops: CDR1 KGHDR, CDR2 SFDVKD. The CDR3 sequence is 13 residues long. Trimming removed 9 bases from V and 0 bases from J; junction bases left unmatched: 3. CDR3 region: CATRGQDSYEQYF. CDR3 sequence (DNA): TGTGCCACCCGGGGACAGGACTCCTACGAGCAGTACTTC.